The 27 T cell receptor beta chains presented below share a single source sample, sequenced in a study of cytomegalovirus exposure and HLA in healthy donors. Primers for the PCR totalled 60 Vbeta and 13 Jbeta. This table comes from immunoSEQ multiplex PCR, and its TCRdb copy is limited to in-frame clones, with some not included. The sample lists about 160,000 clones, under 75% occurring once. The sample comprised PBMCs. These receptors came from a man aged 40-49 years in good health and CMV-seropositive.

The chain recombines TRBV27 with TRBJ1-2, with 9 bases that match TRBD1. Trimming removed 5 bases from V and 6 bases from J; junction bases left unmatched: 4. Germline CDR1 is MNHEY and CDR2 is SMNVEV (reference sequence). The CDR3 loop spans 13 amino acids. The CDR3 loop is CASSNTGGDGYTF. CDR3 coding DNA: TGTGCCAGCAGTAACACAGGGGGCGATGGCTACACCTTC.

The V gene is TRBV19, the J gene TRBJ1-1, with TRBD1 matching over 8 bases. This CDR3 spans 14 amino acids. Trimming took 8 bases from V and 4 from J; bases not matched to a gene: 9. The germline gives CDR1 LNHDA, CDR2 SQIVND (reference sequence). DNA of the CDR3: TGTGCCAGTGGGGCAGGGGGCTTGGGCACTGAAGCTTTCTTT. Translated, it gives CASGAGGLGTEAFF. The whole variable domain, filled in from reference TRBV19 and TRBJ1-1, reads DGGITQSPKYLFRKEGQNVTLSCEQNLNHDAMYWYRQDPGQGLRLIYYSQIVNDFQKGDIAEGYSVSREKKESFPLTVTSAQKNPTAFYLCASGAGGLGTEAFFGQGTRLTVV.

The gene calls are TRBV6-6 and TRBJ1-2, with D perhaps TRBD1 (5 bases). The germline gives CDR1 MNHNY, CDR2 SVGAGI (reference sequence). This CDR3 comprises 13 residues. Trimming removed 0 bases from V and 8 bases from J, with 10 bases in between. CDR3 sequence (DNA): TGTGCCAGCAGTTACTCTGCAGGGCAGGGCTACACCTTC. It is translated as CASSYSAGQGYTF.

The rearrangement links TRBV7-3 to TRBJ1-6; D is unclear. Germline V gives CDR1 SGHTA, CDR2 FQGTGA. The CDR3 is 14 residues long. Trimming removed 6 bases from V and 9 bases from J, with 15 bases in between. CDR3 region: CASSSTSNASPLHF. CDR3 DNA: TGTGCCAGCAGTTCGACAAGTAACGCTTCACCCCTCCACTTT. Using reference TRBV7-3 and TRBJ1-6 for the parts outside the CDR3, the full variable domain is GAGVSQTPSNKVTEKGKYVELRCDPISGHTALYWYRQSLGQGPEFLIYFQGTGAADDSGLPNDRFFAVRPEGSVSTLKIQRTERGDSAVYLCASSSTSNASPLHFGNGTRLTVT.

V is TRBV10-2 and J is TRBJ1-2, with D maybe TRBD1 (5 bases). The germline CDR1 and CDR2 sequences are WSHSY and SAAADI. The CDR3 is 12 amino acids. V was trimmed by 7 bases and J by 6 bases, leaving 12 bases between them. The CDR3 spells CASMTGGDGYTF. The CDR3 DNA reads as TGCGCCAGCATGACGGGGGGTGATGGCTACACCTTC.

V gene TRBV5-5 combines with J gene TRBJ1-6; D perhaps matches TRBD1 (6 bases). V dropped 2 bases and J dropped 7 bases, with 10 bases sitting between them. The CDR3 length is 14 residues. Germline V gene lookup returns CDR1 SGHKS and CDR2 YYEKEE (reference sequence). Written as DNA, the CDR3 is TGTGCCAGCAGCTTTTGGGGGCCCAATTCACCCCTCCACTTT. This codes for CASSFWGPNSPLHF.

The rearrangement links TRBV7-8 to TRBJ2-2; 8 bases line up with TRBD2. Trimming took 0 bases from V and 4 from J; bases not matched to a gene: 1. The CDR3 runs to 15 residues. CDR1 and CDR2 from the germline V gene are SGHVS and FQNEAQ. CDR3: CASSLASGGTGELFF. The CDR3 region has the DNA TGTGCCAGCAGCTTAGCGAGCGGGGGCACCGGGGAGCTGTTTTTT.

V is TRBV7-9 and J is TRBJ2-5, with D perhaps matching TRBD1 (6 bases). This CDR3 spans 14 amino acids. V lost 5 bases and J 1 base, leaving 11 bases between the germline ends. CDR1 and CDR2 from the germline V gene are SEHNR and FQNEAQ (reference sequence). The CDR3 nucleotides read TGTGCCAGCAGCAGGGGGATGGGCCAAGAGACCCAGTACTTC. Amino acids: CASSRGMGQETQYF.

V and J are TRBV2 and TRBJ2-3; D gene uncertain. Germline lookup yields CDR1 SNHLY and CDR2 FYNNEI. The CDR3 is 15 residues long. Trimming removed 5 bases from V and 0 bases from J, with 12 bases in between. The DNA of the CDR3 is TGTGCCAGCAGTTCGAGTCCTATTAGCACAGATACGCAGTATTTT. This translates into CASSSSPISTDTQYF.

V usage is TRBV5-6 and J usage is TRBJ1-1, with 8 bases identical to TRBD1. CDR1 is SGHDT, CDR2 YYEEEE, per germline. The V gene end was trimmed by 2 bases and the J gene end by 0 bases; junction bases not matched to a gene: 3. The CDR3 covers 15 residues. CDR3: CASSLRDRLNTEAFF. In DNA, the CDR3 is TGTGCCAGCAGCTTAAGGGACAGGCTGAACACTGAAGCTTTCTTT.

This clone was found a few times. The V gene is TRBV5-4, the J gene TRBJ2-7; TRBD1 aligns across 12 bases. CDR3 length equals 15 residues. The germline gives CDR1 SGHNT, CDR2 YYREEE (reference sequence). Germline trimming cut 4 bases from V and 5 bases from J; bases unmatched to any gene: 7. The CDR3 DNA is TGTGCCAGCAGCCGGGACAGGGGGCGCGAGAACGAGCAGTACTTC. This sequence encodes CASSRDRGRENEQYF. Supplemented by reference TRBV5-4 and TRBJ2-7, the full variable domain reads ETGVTQSPTHLIKTRGQQVTLRCSSQSGHNTVSWYQQALGQGPQFIFQYYREEENGRGNFPPRFSGLQFPNYSSELNVNALELDDSALYLCASSRDRGRENEQYFGPGTRLTVT.

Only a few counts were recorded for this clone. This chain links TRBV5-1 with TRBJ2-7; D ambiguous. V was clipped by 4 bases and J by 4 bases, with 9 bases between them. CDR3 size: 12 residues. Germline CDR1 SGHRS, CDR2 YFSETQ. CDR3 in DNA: TGCGCCAGCAGCACTTACGGTTACGAGCAGTACTTC. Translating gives CASSTYGYEQYF.

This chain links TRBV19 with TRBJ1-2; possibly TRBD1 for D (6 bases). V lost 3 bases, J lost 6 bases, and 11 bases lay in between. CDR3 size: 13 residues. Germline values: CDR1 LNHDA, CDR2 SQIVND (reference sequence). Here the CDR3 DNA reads TGTGCCAGTAGTATTGGTTCAGGGGATGGCTACACCTTC. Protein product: CASSIGSGDGYTF.

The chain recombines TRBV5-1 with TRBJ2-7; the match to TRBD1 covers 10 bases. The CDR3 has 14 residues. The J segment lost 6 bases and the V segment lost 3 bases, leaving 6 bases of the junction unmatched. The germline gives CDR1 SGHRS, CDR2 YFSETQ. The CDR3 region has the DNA TGCGCCAGCAGCTGGGGGGACAGGGGAGGCGAGCAGTACTTC. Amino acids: CASSWGDRGGEQYF.

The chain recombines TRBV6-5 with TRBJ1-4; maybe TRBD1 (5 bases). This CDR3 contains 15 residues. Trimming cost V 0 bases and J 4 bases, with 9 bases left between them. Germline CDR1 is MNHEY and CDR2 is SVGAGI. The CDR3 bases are TGTGCCAGCAGTTACTCGGGGGGAGTTAATGAAAAACTGTTTTTT. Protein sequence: CASSYSGGVNEKLFF.

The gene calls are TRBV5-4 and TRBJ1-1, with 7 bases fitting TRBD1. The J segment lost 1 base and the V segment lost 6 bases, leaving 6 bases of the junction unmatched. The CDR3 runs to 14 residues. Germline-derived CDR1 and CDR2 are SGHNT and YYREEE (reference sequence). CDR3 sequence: CASTAGTANTEAFF. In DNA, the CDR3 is TGTGCCAGCACCGCCGGGACAGCGAACACTGAAGCTTTCTTT. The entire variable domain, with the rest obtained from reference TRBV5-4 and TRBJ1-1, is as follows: ETGVTQSPTHLIKTRGQQVTLRCSSQSGHNTVSWYQQALGQGPQFIFQYYREEENGRGNFPPRFSGLQFPNYSSELNVNALELDDSALYLCASTAGTANTEAFFGQGTRLTVV.

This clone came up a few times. CDR3: CASSVGGINEKLFF. CDR3 DNA sequence: TGTGCCAGCAGCGTAGGAGGGATTAATGAAAAACTGTTTTTT. This sequence joins TRBV9 and TRBJ1-4; no clear D. In germline, CDR1 is SGDLS, CDR2 YYNGEE. This CDR3 has 14 residues. With 0 bases removed from V and 4 bases from J, the gap between germline ends came to 7 bases. Full variable domain (missing parts from reference TRBV9 and TRBJ1-4): DSGVTQTPKHLITATGQRVTLRCSPRSGDLSVYWYQQSLDQGLQFLIQYYNGEERAKGNILERFSAQQFPDLHSELNLSSLELGDSALYFCASSVGGINEKLFFGSGTQLSVL.

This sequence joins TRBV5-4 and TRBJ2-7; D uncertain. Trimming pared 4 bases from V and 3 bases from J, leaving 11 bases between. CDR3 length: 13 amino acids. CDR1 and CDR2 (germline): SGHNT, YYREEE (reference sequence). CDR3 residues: CASSPETGYEQYF. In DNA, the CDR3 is TGTGCCAGCAGCCCCGAGACGGGCTACGAGCAGTACTTC. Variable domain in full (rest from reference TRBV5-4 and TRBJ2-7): ETGVTQSPTHLIKTRGQQVTLRCSSQSGHNTVSWYQQALGQGPQFIFQYYREEENGRGNFPPRFSGLQFPNYSSELNVNALELDDSALYLCASSPETGYEQYFGPGTRLTVT.

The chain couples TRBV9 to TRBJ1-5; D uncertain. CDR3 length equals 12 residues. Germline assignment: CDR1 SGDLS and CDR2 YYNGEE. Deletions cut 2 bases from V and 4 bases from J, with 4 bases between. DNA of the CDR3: TGTGCCAGCAGCGTGTTAAATCAGCCCCAGCATTTT. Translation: CASSVLNQPQHF. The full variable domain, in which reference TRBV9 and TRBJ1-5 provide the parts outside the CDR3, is DSGVTQTPKHLITATGQRVTLRCSPRSGDLSVYWYQQSLDQGLQFLIQYYNGEERAKGNILERFSAQQFPDLHSELNLSSLELGDSALYFCASSVLNQPQHFGDGTRLSIL.

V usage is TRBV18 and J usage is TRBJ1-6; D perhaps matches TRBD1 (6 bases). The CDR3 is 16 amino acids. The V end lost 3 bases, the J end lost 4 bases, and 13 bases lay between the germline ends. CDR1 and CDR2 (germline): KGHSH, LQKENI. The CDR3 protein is CASSPDRPSYNSPLHF. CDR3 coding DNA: TGTGCCAGCTCACCCGACAGGCCCTCGTATAATTCACCCCTCCACTTT.

Written as DNA, the CDR3 is TGCAGCGGCGGTCGGCCCATGAACACTGAAGCTTTCTTT. This translates into CSGGRPMNTEAFF. V gene TRBV29-1 combines with J gene TRBJ1-1; no clear D. The CDR3 runs 13 residues. Trimming left V 7 bases short and J 0 bases short, with 12 bases between. CDR1 SQVTM and CDR2 ANQGSEA come from the germline V gene.

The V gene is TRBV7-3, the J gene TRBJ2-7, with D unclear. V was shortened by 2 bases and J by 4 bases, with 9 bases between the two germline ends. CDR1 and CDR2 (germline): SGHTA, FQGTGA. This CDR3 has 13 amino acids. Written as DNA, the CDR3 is TGTGCCAGCAGCTTATACCCAGGATACGAGCAGTACTTC. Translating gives CASSLYPGYEQYF.

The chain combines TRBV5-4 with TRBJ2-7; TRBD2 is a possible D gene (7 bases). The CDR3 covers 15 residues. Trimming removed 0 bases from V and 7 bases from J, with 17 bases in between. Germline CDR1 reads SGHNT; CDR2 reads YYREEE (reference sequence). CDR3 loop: CASSLGGRGSGEQYF. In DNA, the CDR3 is TGTGCCAGCAGCTTGGGGGGGCGGGGGTCGGGAGAGCAGTACTTC.

CDR3 nucleotides: TGCGCCAGCAGCTGGGGACCCGGTGGAGGGGAAAATGAAAAACTGTTTTTT. Its protein product is CASSWGPGGGENEKLFF. This chain joins TRBV5-1 and TRBJ1-4; weak D call: TRBD1 (5 bases). Trimming left V 3 bases short and J 5 bases short, with 20 bases between. CDR1 is SGHRS and CDR2 is YFSETQ in the germline V gene. The CDR3 loop spans 17 amino acids.

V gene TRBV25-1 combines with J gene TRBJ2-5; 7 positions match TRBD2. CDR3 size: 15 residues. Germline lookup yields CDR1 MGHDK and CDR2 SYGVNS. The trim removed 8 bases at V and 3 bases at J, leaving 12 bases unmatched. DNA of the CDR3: TGTGCCAGCCGCTCCGGAGGAGGGAGGGAAGAGACCCAGTACTTC. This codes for CASRSGGGREETQYF.

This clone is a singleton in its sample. In nucleotides, the CDR3 is TGTGCCAGCAGCTTCCACGACACAACTAATGAAAAACTGTTTTTT. It encodes CASSFHDTTNEKLFF. The chain employs TRBV5-6 and TRBJ1-4; D unresolved. V was clipped by 2 bases and J by 0 bases, with 8 bases between them. Germline loops: CDR1 SGHDT, CDR2 YYEEEE. This CDR3 region has 15 residues.

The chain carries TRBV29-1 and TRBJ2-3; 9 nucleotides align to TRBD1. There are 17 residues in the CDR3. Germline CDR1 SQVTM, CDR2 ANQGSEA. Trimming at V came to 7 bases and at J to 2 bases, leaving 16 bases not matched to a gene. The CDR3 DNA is TGCAGCGCCAGAGCATGGGACAGGGTTGGGGTCACAGATACGCAGTATTTT. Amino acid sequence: CSARAWDRVGVTDTQYF.